A selection of T cell receptor beta chains follows, all from one sample in a study of cytomegalovirus exposure and HLA in healthy donors. Only in-frame clones appear in the TCRdb table, and some are missing; sequencing was by immunoSEQ multiplex PCR. The table records approximately 150,000 clones, approximately 70% of them present only once. The sample consisted of PBMCs. Receptors were obtained from a man between 18 and 35 years old in good health and CMV-seropositive. Each CDR3 is given with its conserved first and last residue. A D gene is named only where the DNA matches it firmly. Size tells how often a clone was seen (once, few, many) or the class of an expanded clone, and some rows leave it out.

j_call v_call clone_size d_call cdr3_nt cdr3_aa
TRBJ2-2 TRBV14 - - TGTGCCAGCAGCCAAGATCTAGGCTCCGGGGAGCTGTTTTTT CASSQDLGSGELFF
TRBJ1-1 TRBV5-6 - - TGTGCCAGCAGCTTAGGGAGGGAGACCACTGAAGCTTTCTTT CASSLGRETTEAFF
TRBJ1-1 TRBV7-2 few - TGTGCCAGCAGCCCGGGACAGAACACTGAAGCTTTCTTT CASSPGQNTEAFF
TRBJ2-5 TRBV27 - TRBD1 TGTGCCAGCGGGGACAGGAGACGCCAAGAGACCCAGTACTTC CASGDRRRQETQYF
TRBJ1-1 TRBV25-1 - - TGTGCCACTAGACCTGGGGAGAGAGTGAACACTGAAGCTTTCTTT CATRPGERVNTEAFF
TRBJ1-1 TRBV7-2 - - TGTGCCAGCACCCCCCTTCCCACAGGGAACACTGAAGCTTTCTTT CASTPLPTGNTEAFF
TRBJ1-2 TRBV2 - TRBD1 TGTGCCAGCAGTTTGGACAGGGTAGGGAACTATGGCTACACCTTC CASSLDRVGNYGYTF
TRBJ2-5 TRBV29-1 - - TGCAGCGTTGGAGAACACGTCCAAGAGACCCAGTACTTC CSVGEHVQETQYF
TRBJ2-2 TRBV5-1 - TRBD1 TGCGCCAGCAGCTCGGGACAGGGTGGCGGGGAGCTGTTTTTT CASSSGQGGGELFF
TRBJ1-4 TRBV29-1 few TRBD1 TGCAGCGTTGCCCAGGGGGCGAGGGGTGAAAAACTGTTTTTT CSVAQGARGEKLFF
TRBJ1-3 TRBV19 - TRBD1 TGTGCCAGTAGTATAGAGGGACAGGCCTACACCATATATTTT CASSIEGQAYTIYF
TRBJ1-1 TRBV11-1 few TRBD1 TGTGCCAGCAGCCAAGACTCCGGACAGGGAAGGGCTTTCTTT CASSQDSGQGRAFF
TRBJ2-2 TRBV12-5 - - TGTGCTAGTGGCTTGGGGAGCACCGGGGAGCTGTTTTTT CASGLGSTGELFF
TRBJ2-6 TRBV19 few - TGTGCCAGTAGTATGACAGGAACGCTCTACTCTGGGGCCAACGTCCTGACTTTC CASSMTGTLYSGANVLTF
TRBJ2-3 TRBV6-1 - - TGTGCCAGCCGGAATGCGGGCAGCAACACAGATACGCAGTATTTT CASRNAGSNTDTQYF
TRBJ2-5 TRBV18 - - TGTGCCAGCTCAATAGAGGGAGTCTTCGAGACCCAGTACTTC CASSIEGVFETQYF
TRBJ1-2 TRBV2 - - TGTGCCAGCAGTGCTGGAGGCCTTGGAGGCTACACCTTC CASSAGGLGGYTF
TRBJ1-2 TRBV6-1 - TRBD1 TGTGCCAGCAGGGGACAGGGAGCTAACTATGGCTACACCTTC CASRGQGANYGYTF
TRBJ2-3 TRBV6-5 few - TGTGCCAGCACCGAGACTGTTTATAGCACAGATACGCAGTATTTT CASTETVYSTDTQYF
TRBJ2-1 TRBV11-2 few - TGTGCCAGCAGCTTAGATCGGAGGCAGGACAATGAGCAGTTCTTC CASSLDRRQDNEQFF
TRBJ1-1 TRBV6-6 - - TGTGCCAGCAGTCGAAAAGGGGCCACTGAAGCTTTCTTT CASSRKGATEAFF
TRBJ2-3 TRBV9 - TRBD1 TGTGCCAGCAGCGTGGACAGGAAGGGTACGCAGTATTTT CASSVDRKGTQYF
TRBJ1-2 TRBV6-5 - - TGTGCCAGCAGAAAGCAGGATTATGGCTACACCTTC CASRKQDYGYTF
TRBJ1-2 TRBV30 - - TGTGCCTGGATTCGAGGCGCCGGCTATGGCTACACCTTC CAWIRGAGYGYTF
TRBJ1-2 TRBV18 - - TGTGCCAGCTCACCGGCCCTAGACTATGGCTACACCTTC CASSPALDYGYTF
TRBJ2-2 TRBV19 - - TGTGCCAGTAGTGCGGCCGCGAACACCGGGGAGCTGTTTTTT CASSAAANTGELFF
TRBJ2-5 TRBV29-1 - TRBD2 TGCAGCGTTCGCGATAGCGGGAGTGGGGAGACCCAGTACTTC CSVRDSGSGETQYF
TRBJ1-1 TRBV9 - TRBD1 TGTGCCAGCAGCGCATACAGGGGGGTGAACACTGAAGCTTTCTTT CASSAYRGVNTEAFF
TRBJ2-6 TRBV11-2 - - TGTGCCAGCAGCTTAGGGTTTTTGGGCGCTGGGGCCAACGTCCTGACTTTC CASSLGFLGAGANVLTF
TRBJ2-1 TRBV15 few - TGTGCCACCAGCAGGGCCTTCTTGGCTGAGCAGTTCTTC CATSRAFLAEQFF
TRBJ1-2 TRBV27 - - TGTGCCAGCAGTTTAAAAGCAGGGAATAACTATGGCTACACCTTC CASSLKAGNNYGYTF
TRBJ1-1 TRBV6-1 - - TGTGCCAGCACCACGGGACAACTGAACACTGAAGCTTTCTTT CASTTGQLNTEAFF
TRBJ1-2 TRBV28 - - TGTGCCATCCTCCCCCTCACGGTTAACTATGGCTACACCTTC CAILPLTVNYGYTF
TRBJ2-1 TRBV19 - - TGTGCCAGTAGCACAGGGAGTGAGCAGTTCTTC CASSTGSEQFF
TRBJ1-5 TRBV10-3 - TRBD1 TGTGCCATCAGTGCACAGGGGAATGGCAATCAGCCCCAGCATTTT CAISAQGNGNQPQHF
TRBJ1-1 TRBV20-1 once - TGCAGTGCTAGACGGAACACTGAAGCTTTCTTT CSARRNTEAFF
TRBJ1-3 TRBV28 - - TGTGCCAGCACATCCTCGGGGAAATCCAACACCATATATTTT CASTSSGKSNTIYF
TRBJ1-3 TRBV28 few TRBD1 TGTGCCAGCAGTTCTGGACAGGGGAGGCTTAACTCTGGAAACACCATATATTTT CASSSGQGRLNSGNTIYF
TRBJ1-2 TRBV5-5 - TRBD1 TGTGCCAGCAGCGATGTTAGGACAGGGAAAGAGAACTATGGCTACACCTTC CASSDVRTGKENYGYTF
TRBJ1-5 TRBV29-1 - - TGCAGCGTTGGAGAAGGGGCCAATCAGCCCCAGCATTTT CSVGEGANQPQHF
TRBJ2-1 TRBV29-1 - TRBD2 TGCAGCATGACTAGCGGGGGCCTTAGCTCCTACAATGAGCAGTTCTTC CSMTSGGLSSYNEQFF
TRBJ2-3 TRBV27 once TRBD2 TGTGCCAGCAGTTCGGGACAGCCAAGACTAGCGGGCCCCGGCACAGATACGCAGTATTTT CASSSGQPRLAGPGTDTQYF
TRBJ1-1 TRBV5-1 - - TGCGCCAGCAGCTGGGGGCCCGTTGGGGCGAACACTGAAGCTTTCTTT CASSWGPVGANTEAFF
TRBJ1-2 TRBV6-4 - - TGTGCCAGCAGTGACCGGCAGATTTCCCCGGGCCGGGGAGGATATGGCTACACCTTC CASSDRQISPGRGGYGYTF
TRBJ1-2 TRBV6-5 - - TGTGCCAGCAGTCCAACGACAGGAAACTATGGCTACACCTTC CASSPTTGNYGYTF
TRBJ1-1 TRBV6-5 - TRBD1 TGTGCCAGCAGTTACTCGTACAGGGGGAACCTGGGAGCTTTCTTT CASSYSYRGNLGAFF
TRBJ1-5 TRBV15 - - TGTGCCACCAGGCTTCAGGTAGGCAATCAGCCCCAGCATTTT CATRLQVGNQPQHF
TRBJ1-1 TRBV19 - TRBD1 TGTGCCAGTAGTATACCAGGGACAGGGGGCTCGGTGAACACTGAAGCTTTCTTT CASSIPGTGGSVNTEAFF
TRBJ2-2 TRBV2 - - TGTGCCAGCAGCCCCAGGCCGAACACCGGGGAGCTGTTTTTT CASSPRPNTGELFF
TRBJ1-2 TRBV2 - - TGTGCCAGCAGTGCCTCAGCACAGGGCTCCTATGGCTACACCTTC CASSASAQGSYGYTF
TRBJ1-3 TRBV30 - TRBD1 TGTGCCTCGACAGGGCCGTCTGGAAACACCATATATTTT CASTGPSGNTIYF
TRBJ2-3 TRBV29-1 few TRBD1 TGCAGCGTTGTTCAGGGGGCTGCAGATACGCAGTATTTT CSVVQGAADTQYF
TRBJ2-2 TRBV7-8 - - TGTGCCAGCAGCTTATCGCTGGTAGGGGAAGGGGAGCTGTTTTTT CASSLSLVGEGELFF
TRBJ1-5 TRBV6-1 - - TGTGCCAGCGTGGACCAGAGGGAGCTCCCCCAGCATTTT CASVDQRELPQHF
TRBJ2-2 TRBV11-3 - TRBD2 TGTGCCAGCAGCTTAGCACTAGCGGGAGGGATCCGGGAGCTGTTTTTT CASSLALAGGIRELFF
TRBJ2-1 TRBV9 - TRBD2 TGTGCCAGCAGCGTAGTTGGTGGGGGGGTCTACAATGAGCAGTTCTTC CASSVVGGGVYNEQFF
TRBJ1-1 TRBV29-1 - TRBD1 TGCAGCGTTGGAACCGGGACAGGTCCGAACACTGAAGCTTTCTTT CSVGTGTGPNTEAFF
TRBJ2-1 TRBV11-2 - - TGTGCCAGCAGCTTAGAGGTAGCGGATGGGGAGCAGTTCTTC CASSLEVADGEQFF
TRBJ1-5 TRBV6-6 - - TGTGCCAGCAGTCGGCGGAGTAATCAGCCCCAGCATTTT CASSRRSNQPQHF